This T cell receptor (beta chain) was obtained from a study of shared clonotypes between healthy human individuals. Study details: Per donor, CD8 memory used one plate, CD8 naive used two, CD4 memory used three and CD4 naive used three.

V gave up 4 bases and J gave up 0 bases, with 14 bases separating them. Germline loops: CDR1 SGHRS, CDR2 YFSETQ. This CDR3 spans 17 amino acids. Study-wide findings and caveats: For sorted subsets, rarefaction showed incomplete sequencing despite large depth. The small donor group covered limited genetic and exposure diversity. On the whole, naive subsets had larger estimated richness than memory subsets had.

This clone has a single count. Its antigen remains unknown. CD45RO-negative, CCR7-positively selected cells formed the naive CD8 fraction, excluding terminally differentiated effector memory CD45RA+ cells. TCRdb's table, derived via immunoSEQ multiplex PCR, lists solely in-frame clones and lacks some. The data contain around 1,900,000 clones, 93% of them singletons. The TCR was taken from a man in his late teens or twenties in good health. Some clones in this sample may be carry-over from other donors' samples. The chain carries TRBV5-1 and TRBJ2-6; D gene ambiguous. Sequences were obtained from naive CD8+ T cells from PBMCs. The CDR3 loop is CASSLRTQYSGANVLTF. In DNA form, the CDR3 reads TGCGCCAGCAGCCTTAGGACGCAATACTCTGGGGCCAACGTCCTGACTTTC.